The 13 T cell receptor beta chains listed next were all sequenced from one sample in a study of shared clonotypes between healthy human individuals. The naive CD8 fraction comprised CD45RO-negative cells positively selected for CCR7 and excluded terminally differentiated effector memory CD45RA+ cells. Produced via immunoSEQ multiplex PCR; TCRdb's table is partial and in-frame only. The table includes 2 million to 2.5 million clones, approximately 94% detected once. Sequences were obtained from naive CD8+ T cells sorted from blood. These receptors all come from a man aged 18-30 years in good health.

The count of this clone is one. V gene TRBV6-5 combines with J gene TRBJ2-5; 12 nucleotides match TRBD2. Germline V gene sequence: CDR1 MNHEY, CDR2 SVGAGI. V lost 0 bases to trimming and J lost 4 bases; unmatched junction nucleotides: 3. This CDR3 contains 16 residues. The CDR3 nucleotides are TGTGCCAGCAGTTACTCGACTAGCGGGAGTACAGAGACCCAGTACTTC. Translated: CASSYSTSGSTETQYF.

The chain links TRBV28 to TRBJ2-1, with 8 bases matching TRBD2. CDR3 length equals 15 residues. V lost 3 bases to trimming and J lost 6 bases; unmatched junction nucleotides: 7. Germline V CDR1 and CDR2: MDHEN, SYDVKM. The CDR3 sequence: CASSLRGVSRNEQFF. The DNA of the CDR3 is TGTGCCAGCAGTTTGCGGGGGGTCTCCCGCAATGAGCAGTTCTTC.

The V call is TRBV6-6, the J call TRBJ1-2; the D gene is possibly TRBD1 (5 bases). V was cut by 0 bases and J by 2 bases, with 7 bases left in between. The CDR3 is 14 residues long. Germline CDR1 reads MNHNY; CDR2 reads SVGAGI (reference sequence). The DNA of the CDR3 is TGTGCCAGCAGTTACTCGACAGTGAACTATGGCTACACCTTC. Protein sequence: CASSYSTVNYGYTF.

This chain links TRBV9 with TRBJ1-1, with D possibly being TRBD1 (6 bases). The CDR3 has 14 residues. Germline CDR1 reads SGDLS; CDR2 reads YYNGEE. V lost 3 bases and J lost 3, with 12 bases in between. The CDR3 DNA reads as TGTGCCAGCAGCGCGTACAGGGAGGACACTGAAGCTTTCTTT. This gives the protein CASSAYREDTEAFF.

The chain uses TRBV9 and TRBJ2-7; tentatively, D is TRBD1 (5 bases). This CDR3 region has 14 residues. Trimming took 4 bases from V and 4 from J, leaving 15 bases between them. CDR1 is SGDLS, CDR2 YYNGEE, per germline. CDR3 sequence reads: CASSPPTGPYEQYF. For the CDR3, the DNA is TGTGCCAGCAGCCCTCCTACAGGCCCTTACGAGCAGTACTTC.

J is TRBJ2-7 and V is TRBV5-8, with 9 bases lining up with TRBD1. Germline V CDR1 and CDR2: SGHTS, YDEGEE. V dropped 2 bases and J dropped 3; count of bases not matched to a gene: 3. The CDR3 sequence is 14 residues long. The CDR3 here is CASSLGTGLYEQYF. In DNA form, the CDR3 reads TGTGCCAGCAGCTTAGGGACAGGGCTCTACGAGCAGTACTTC.

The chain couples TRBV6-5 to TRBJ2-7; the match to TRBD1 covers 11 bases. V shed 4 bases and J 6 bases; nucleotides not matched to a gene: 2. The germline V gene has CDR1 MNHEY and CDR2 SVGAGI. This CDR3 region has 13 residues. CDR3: CASSLDRGREQYF. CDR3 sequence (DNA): TGTGCCAGCAGTTTGGACAGGGGGCGCGAGCAGTACTTC.

CDR3 sequence reads: CASSYRDSHQETQYF. CDR3 nucleotide sequence: TGTGCCAGCAGCTACCGGGACAGCCACCAAGAGACCCAGTACTTC. The J gene is TRBJ2-5, the V gene TRBV5-8; 7 nucleotides line up with TRBD1. CDR1 is SGHTS and CDR2 is YDEGEE in the germline V gene. The CDR3 has 15 amino acids. V was clipped by 3 bases and J by 0 bases; unmatched bases: 5. Filled out from reference TRBV5-8 and TRBJ2-5, the complete variable domain reads EAGVTQSPTHLIKTRGQQATLRCSPISGHTSVYWYQQALGLGLQFLLWYDEGEERNRGNFPPRFSGRQFPNYSSELNVNALELEDSALYLCASSYRDSHQETQYFGPGTRLLVL.

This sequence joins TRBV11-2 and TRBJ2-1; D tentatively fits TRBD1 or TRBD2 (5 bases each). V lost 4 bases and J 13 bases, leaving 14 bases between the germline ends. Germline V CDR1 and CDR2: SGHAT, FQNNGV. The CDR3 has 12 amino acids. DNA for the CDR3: TGTGCCAGCAGCTCGGGGTACGGGGCCCAGTTCTTC. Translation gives CASSSGYGAQFF. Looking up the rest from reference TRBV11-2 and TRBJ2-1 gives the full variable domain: EAGVAQSPRYKIIEKRQSVAFWCNPISGHATLYWYQQILGQGPKLLIQFQNNGVVDDSQLPKDRFSAERLKGVDSTLKIQPAKLEDSAVYLCASSSGYGAQFFGPGTRLTVL.

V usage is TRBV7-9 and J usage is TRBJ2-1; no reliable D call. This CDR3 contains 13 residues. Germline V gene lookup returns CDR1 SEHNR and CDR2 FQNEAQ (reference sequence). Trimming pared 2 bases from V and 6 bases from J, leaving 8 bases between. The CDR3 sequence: CASSLSQSNEQFF. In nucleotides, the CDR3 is TGTGCCAGCAGCTTAAGCCAATCCAATGAGCAGTTCTTC.

The CDR3 reads CASSLRADNTDTQYF. The CDR3 nucleotides read TGTGCCAGCAGCCTTAGGGCGGACAACACAGATACGCAGTATTTT. The rearrangement joins TRBV5-6 to TRBJ2-3; tentatively, D is TRBD1 (5 bases). Germline values: CDR1 SGHDT, CDR2 YYEEEE. The CDR3 is 15 residues long. The V end lost 4 bases, the J end lost 2 bases, and 14 bases lay between the germline ends.

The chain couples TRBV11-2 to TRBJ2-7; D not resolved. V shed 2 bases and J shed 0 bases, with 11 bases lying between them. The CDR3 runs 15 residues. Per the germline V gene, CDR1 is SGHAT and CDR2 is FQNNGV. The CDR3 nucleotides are TGTGCCAGCAGCTTAAGTTCGCGGAGCTCCTACGAGCAGTACTTC. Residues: CASSLSSRSSYEQYF.

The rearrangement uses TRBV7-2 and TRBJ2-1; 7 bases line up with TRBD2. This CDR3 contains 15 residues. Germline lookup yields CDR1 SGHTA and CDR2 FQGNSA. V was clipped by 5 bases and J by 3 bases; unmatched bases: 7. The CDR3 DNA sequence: TGTGCCAGCAGCCCCATGGCGGGAGTCTACAATGAGCAGTTCTTC. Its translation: CASSPMAGVYNEQFF.